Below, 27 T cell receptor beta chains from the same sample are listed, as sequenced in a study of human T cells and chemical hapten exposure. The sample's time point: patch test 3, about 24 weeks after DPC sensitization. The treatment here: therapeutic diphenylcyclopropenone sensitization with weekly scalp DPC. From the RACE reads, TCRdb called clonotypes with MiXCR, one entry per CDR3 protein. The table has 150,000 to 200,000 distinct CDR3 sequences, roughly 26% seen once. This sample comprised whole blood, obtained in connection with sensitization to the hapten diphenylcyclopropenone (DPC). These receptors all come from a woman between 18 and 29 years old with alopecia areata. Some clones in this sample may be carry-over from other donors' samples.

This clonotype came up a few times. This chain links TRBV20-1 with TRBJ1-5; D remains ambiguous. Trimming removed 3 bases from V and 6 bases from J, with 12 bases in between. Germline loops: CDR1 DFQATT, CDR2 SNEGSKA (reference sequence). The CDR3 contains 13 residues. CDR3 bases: TGCAGTGCTAGGCCCGGCTTGAGTCAGCCCCAGCATTTT. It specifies CSARPGLSQPQHF.

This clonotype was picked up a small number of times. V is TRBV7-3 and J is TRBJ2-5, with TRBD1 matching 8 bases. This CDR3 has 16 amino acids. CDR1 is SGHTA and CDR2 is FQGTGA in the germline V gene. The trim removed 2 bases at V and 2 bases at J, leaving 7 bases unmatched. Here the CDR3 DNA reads TGTGCCAGCAGCTTATACGGGGACAGGACTCAAGAGACCCAGTACTTC. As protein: CASSLYGDRTQETQYF.

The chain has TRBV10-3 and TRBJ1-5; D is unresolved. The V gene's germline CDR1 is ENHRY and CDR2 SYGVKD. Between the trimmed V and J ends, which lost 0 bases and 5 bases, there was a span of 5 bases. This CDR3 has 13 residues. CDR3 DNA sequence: TGTGCCATCAGTGAGTCCGCGGATCAGCCCCAGCATTTT. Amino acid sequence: CAISESADQPQHF.

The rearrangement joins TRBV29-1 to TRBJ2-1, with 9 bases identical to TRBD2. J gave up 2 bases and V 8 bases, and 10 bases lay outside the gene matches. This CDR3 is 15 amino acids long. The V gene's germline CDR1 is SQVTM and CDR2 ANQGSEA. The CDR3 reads CSTQTSGAPYNEQFF. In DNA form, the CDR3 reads TGCAGCACGCAGACTAGCGGAGCCCCCTACAATGAGCAGTTCTTC.

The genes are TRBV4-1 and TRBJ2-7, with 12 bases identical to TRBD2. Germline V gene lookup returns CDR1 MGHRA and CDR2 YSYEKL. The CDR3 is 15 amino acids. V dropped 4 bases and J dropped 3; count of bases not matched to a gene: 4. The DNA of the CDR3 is TGCGCCAGCAGCCCCCGGACTAGCGGGATCTACGAGCAGTACTTC. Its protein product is CASSPRTSGIYEQYF.

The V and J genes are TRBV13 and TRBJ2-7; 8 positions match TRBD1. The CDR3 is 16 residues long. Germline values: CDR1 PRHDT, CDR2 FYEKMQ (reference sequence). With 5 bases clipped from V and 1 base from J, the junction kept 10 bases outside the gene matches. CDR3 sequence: CASSLGTGALSYEQYF. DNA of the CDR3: TGTGCCAGCAGCCTTGGGACAGGCGCCCTTTCCTACGAGCAGTACTTC.

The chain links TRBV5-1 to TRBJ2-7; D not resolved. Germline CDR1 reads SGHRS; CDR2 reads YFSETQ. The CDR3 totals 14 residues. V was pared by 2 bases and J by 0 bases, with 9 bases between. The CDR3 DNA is TGCGCCAGCAGCTTTAGGACCAACTCCTACGAGCAGTACTTC. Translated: CASSFRTNSYEQYF.

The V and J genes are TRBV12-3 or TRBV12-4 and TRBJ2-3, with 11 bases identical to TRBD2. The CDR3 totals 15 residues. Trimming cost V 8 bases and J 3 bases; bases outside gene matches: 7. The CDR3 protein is CASGTSGSSTDTQYF. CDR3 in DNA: TGTGCCAGCGGTACTAGCGGGAGCTCTACAGATACGCAGTATTTT.

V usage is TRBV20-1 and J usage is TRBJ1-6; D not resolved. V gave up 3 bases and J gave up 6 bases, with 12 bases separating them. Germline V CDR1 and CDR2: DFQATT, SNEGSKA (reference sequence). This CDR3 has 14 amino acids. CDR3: CSARRRGINSPLHF. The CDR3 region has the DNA TGCAGTGCTAGGAGGCGGGGTATTAATTCACCCCTCCACTTT.

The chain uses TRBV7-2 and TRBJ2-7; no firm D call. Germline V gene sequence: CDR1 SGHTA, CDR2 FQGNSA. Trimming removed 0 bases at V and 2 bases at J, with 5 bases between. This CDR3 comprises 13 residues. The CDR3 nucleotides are TGTGCCAGCAGCTTAGCGCATACCTACGAGCAGTACTTC. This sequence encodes CASSLAHTYEQYF. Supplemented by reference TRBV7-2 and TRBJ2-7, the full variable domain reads GAGVSQSPSNKVTEKGKDVELRCDPISGHTALYWYRQSLGQGLEFLIYFQGNSAPDKSGLPSDRFSAERTGGSVSTLTIQRTQQEDSAVYLCASSLAHTYEQYFGPGTRLTVT.

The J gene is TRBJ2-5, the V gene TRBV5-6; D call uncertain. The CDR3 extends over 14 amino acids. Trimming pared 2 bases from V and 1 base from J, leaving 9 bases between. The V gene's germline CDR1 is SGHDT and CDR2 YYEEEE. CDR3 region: CASSFWTLQETQYF. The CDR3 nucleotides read TGTGCCAGCAGCTTCTGGACCCTCCAAGAGACCCAGTACTTC.

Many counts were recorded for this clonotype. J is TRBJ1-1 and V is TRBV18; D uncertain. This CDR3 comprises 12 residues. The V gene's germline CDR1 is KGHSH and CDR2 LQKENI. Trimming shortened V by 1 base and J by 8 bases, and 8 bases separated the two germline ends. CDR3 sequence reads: CASSPQPAEAFF. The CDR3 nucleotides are TGTGCCAGCTCACCACAGCCAGCCGAAGCTTTCTTT.

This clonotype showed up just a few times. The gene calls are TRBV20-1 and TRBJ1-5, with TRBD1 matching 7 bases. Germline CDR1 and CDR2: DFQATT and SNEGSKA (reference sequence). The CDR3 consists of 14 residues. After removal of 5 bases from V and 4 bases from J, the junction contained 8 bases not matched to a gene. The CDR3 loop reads CSAPDRVRNQPQHF. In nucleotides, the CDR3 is TGCAGTGCTCCCGACAGGGTGAGGAATCAGCCCCAGCATTTT.

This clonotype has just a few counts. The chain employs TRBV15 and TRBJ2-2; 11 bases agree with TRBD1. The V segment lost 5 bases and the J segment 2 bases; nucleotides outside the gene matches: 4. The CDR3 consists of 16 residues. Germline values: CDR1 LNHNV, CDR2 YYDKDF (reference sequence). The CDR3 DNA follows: TGTGCCACCAGCGGCGGACAGGGGGCAAACACCGGGGAGCTGTTTTTT. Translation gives CATSGGQGANTGELFF. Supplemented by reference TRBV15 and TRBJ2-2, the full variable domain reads DAMVIQNPRYQVTQFGKPVTLSCSQTLNHNVMYWYQQKSSQAPKLLFHYYDKDFNNEADTPDNFQSRRPNTSFCFLDIRSPGLGDTAMYLCATSGGQGANTGELFFGEGSRLTVL.

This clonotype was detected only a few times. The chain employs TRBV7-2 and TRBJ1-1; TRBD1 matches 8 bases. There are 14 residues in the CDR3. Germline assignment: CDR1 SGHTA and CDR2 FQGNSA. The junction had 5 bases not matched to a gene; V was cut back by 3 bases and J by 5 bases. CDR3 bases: TGTGCCAGCAGCTTGGCAGGGGGCTTGACTGAAGCTTTCTTT. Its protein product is CASSLAGGLTEAFF.

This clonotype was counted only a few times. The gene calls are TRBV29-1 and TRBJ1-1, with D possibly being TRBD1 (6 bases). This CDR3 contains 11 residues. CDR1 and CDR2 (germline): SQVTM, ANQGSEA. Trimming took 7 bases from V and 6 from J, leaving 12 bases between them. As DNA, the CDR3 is TGCAGCGCCCACCGGGGGCCTGAAGCTTTCTTT. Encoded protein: CSAHRGPEAFF.

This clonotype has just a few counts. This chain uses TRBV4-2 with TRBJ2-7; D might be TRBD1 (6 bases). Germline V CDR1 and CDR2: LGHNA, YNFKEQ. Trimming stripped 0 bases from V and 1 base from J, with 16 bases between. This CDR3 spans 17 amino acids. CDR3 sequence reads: CASSQDSPGHESYEQYF. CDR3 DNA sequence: TGTGCCAGCAGCCAAGACTCCCCGGGACACGAGTCCTACGAGCAGTACTTC.

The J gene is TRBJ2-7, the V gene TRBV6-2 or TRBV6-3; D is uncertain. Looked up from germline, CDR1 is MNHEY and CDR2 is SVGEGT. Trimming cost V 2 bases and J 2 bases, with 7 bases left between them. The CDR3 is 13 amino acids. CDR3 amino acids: CASSYGLAYEQYF. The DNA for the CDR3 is TGTGCCAGCAGTTACGGGCTTGCCTACGAGCAGTACTTC.

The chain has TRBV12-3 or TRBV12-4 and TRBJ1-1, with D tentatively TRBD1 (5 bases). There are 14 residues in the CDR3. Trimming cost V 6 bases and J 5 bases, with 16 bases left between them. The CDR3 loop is CASRPGGHLTEAFF. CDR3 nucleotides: TGTGCCAGCAGACCAGGCGGACACCTAACTGAAGCTTTCTTT.

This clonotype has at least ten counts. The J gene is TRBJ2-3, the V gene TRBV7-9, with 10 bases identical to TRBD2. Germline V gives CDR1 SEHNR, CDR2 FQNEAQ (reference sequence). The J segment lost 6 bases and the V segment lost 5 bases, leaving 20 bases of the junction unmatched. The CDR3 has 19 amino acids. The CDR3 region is CASSTSTPSTSGATDTQYF. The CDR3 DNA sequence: TGTGCCAGCAGCACTAGCACACCCAGTACTAGCGGGGCTACGGATACGCAGTATTTT. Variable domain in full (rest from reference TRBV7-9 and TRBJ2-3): DTGVSQNPRHKITKRGQNVTFRCDPISEHNRLYWYRQTLGQGPEFLTYFQNEAQLEKSRLLSDRFSAERPKGSFSTLEIQRTEQGDSAMYLCASSTSTPSTSGATDTQYFGPGTRLTVL.

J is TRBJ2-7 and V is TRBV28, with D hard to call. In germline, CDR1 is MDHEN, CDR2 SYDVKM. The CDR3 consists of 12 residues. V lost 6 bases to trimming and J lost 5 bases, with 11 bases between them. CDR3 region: CASRTSADEQYF. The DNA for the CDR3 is TGTGCCAGCAGAACATCGGCTGACGAGCAGTACTTC.

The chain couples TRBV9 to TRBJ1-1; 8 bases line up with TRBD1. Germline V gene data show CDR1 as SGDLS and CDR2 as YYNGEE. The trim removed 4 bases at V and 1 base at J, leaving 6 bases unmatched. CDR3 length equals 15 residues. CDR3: CASSSNRGGNTEAFF. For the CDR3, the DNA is TGTGCCAGCAGCTCCAACAGGGGGGGGAACACTGAAGCTTTCTTT.

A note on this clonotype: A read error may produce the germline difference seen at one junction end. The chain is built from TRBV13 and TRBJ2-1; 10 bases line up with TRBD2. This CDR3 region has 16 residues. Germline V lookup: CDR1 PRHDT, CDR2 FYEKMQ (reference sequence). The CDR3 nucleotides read TGTGCCAGCAGCTCCGGACTAGCGGTGTCCTCCAATGAGCAGTTCTTC. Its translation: CASSSGLAVSSNEQFF.

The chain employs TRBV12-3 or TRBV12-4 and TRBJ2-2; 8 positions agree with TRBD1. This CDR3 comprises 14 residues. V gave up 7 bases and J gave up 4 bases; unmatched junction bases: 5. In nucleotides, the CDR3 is TGTGCCAGCATGCGGACAGGGCCCACCGGGGAGCTGTTTTTT. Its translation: CASMRTGPTGELFF.

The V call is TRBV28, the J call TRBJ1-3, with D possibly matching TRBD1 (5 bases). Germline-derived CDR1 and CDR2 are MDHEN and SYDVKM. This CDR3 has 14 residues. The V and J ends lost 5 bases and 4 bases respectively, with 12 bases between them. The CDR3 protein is CASSVVGLGNTIYF. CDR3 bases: TGTGCCAGCAGTGTCGTGGGGCTCGGAAACACCATATATTTT.

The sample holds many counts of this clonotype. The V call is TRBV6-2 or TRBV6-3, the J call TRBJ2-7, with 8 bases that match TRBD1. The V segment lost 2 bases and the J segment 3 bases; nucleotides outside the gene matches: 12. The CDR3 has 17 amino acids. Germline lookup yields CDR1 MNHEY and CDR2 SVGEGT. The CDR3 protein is CASSYPLTGTGFYEQYF. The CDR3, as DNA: TGTGCCAGCAGTTACCCCCTTACCGGGACAGGTTTCTACGAGCAGTACTTC.

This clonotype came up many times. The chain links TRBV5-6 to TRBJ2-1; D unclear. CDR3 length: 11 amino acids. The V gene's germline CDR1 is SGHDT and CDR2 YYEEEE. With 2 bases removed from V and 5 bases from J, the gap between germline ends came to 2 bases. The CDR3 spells CASSFNNEQFF. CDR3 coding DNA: TGTGCCAGCAGCTTCAACAATGAGCAGTTCTTC. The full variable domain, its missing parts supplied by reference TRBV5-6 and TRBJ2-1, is DAGVTQSPTHLIKTRGQQVTLRCSPKSGHDTVSWYQQALGQGPQFIFQYYEEEERQRGNFPDRFSGHQFPNYSSELNVNALLLGDSALYLCASSFNNEQFFGPGTRLTVL.